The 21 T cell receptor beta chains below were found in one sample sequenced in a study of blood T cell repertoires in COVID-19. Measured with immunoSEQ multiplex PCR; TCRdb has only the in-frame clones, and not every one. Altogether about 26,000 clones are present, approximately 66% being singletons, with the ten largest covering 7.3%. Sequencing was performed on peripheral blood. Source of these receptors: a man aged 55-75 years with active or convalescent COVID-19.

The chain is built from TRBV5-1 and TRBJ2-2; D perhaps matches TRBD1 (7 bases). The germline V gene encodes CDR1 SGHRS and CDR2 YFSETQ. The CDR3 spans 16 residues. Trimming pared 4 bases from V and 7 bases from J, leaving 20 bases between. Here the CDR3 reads CASSPRAGGGHGELFF. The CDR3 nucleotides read TGCGCCAGCAGCCCCCGGGCAGGGGGAGGACACGGGGAGCTGTTTTTT.

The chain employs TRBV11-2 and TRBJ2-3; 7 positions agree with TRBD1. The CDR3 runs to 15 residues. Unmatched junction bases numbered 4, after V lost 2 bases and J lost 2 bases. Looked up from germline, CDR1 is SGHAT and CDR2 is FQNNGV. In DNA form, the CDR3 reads TGTGCCAGCAGCTTAAGGGACAGAAACACAGATACGCAGTATTTT. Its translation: CASSLRDRNTDTQYF.

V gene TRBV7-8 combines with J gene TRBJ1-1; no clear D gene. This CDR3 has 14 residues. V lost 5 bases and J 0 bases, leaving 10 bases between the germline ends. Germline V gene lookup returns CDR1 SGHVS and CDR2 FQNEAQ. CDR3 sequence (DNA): TGTGCCAGCAGCGTGACACTGATGAACACTGAAGCTTTCTTT. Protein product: CASSVTLMNTEAFF. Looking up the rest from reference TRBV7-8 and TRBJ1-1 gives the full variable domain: GAGVSQSPRYKVAKRGQDVALRCDPISGHVSLFWYQQALGQGPEFLTYFQNEAQLDKSGLPSDRFFAERPEGSVSTLKIQRTQQEDSAVYLCASSVTLMNTEAFFGQGTRLTVV.

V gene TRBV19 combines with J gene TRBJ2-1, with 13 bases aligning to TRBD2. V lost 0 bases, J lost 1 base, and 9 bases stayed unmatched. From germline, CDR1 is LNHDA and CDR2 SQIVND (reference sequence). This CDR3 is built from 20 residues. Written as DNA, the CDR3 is TGTGCCAGTAGTATAGACCTACTAGCGGGAGGGTATTCATCCTACAATGAGCAGTTCTTC. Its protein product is CASSIDLLAGGYSSYNEQFF.

The CDR3 reads CASLRSGKSYGYTF. DNA for the CDR3: TGTGCCAGCTTGAGATCGGGGAAATCCTATGGCTACACCTTC. The chain carries TRBV18 and TRBJ1-2; D is undetermined. CDR3 size: 14 residues. Trimming took off 7 bases at V and 4 bases at J, with 16 bases between the two ends. Germline V CDR1 and CDR2: KGHSH, LQKENI.

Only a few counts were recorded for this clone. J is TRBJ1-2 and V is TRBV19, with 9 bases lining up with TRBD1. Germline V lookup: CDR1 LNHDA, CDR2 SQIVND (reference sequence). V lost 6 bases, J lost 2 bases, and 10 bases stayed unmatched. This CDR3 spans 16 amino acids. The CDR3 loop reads CASRAPVGQGNYGYTF. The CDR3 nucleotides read TGTGCCAGTAGGGCCCCAGTGGGACAGGGAAACTATGGCTACACCTTC.

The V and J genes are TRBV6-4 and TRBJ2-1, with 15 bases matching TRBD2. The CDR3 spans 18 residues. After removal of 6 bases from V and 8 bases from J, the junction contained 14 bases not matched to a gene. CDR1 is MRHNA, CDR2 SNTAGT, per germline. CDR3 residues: CASSPTQGLAGGMDEQFF. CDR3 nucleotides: TGTGCCAGCAGCCCAACGCAGGGACTAGCGGGAGGAATGGATGAGCAGTTCTTC.

In DNA, the CDR3 is TGCGCCAGCAGCTCAGTCAATCGGGGTACAAGGAACATTCAGTACTTC. Its protein product is CASSSVNRGTRNIQYF. The V call is TRBV5-1, the J call TRBJ2-4; weak D call: TRBD2 (5 bases). V gave up 3 bases and J gave up 7 bases, with 20 bases separating them. Germline V gene sequence: CDR1 SGHRS, CDR2 YFSETQ. The CDR3 covers 16 residues.

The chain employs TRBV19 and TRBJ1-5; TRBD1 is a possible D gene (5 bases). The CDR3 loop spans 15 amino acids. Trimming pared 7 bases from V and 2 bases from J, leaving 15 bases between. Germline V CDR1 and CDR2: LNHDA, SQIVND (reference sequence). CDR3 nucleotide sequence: TGTGCCAGTACTAAGAACCAGGGCGGCAATCAGCCCCAGCATTTT. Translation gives CASTKNQGGNQPQHF.

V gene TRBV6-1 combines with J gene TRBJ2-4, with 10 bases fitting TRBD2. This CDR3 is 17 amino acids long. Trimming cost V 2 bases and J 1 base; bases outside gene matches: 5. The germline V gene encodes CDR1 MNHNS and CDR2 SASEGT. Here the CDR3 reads CASSESLAGGAKNIQYF. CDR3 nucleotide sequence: TGTGCCAGCAGTGAATCATTAGCGGGGGGTGCCAAAAACATTCAGTACTTC.

The CDR3 loop is CASSGQGNYGYTF. In nucleotides, the CDR3 is TGTGCCAGCAGTGGACAGGGAAACTATGGCTACACCTTC. The chain has TRBV12-3 or TRBV12-4 and TRBJ1-2; the match to TRBD1 covers 8 bases. CDR3 length equals 13 residues. V gave up 5 bases and J gave up 2 bases; unmatched junction bases: 1.

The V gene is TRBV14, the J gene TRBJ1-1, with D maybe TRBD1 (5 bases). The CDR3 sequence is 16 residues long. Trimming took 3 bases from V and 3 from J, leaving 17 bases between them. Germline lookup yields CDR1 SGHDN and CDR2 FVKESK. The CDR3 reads CASSQPGYRLDTEAFF. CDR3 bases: TGTGCCAGCAGCCAGCCAGGGTATAGGCTCGACACTGAAGCTTTCTTT.

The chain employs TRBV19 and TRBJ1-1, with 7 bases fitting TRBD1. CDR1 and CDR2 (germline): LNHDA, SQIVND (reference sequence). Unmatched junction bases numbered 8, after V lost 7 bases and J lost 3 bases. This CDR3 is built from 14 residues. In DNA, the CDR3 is TGTGCCAGTACCCCGATAGACAGGGACACTGAAGCTTTCTTT. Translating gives CASTPIDRDTEAFF.

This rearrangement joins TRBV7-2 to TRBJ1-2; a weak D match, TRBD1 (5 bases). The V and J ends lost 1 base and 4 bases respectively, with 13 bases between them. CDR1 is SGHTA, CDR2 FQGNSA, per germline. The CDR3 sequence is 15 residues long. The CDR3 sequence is CASSLDTGIVYGYTF. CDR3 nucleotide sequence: TGTGCCAGCAGCTTAGATACAGGAATCGTCTATGGCTACACCTTC. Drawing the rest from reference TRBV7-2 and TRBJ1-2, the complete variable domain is GAGVSQSPSNKVTEKGKDVELRCDPISGHTALYWYRQSLGQGLEFLIYFQGNSAPDKSGLPSDRFSAERTGGSVSTLTIQRTQQEDSAVYLCASSLDTGIVYGYTFGSGTRLTVV.

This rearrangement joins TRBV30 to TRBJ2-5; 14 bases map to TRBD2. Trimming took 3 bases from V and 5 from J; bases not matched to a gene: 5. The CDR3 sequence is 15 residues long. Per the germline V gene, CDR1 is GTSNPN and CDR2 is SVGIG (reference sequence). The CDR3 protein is CAWRDGLAGGETQYF. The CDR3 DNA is TGTGCCTGGAGGGACGGACTAGCGGGGGGTGAGACCCAGTACTTC.

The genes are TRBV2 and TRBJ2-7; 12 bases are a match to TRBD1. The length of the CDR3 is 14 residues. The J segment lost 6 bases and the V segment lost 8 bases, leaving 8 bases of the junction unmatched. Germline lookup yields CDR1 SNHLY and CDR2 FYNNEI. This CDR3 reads CASLRDRGQAEQYF. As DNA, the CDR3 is TGTGCCAGCCTCCGGGACAGGGGGCAAGCCGAGCAGTACTTC.

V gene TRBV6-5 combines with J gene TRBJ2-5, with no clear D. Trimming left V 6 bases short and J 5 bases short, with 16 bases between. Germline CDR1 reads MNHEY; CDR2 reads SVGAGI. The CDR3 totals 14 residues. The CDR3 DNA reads TGTGCCAGCAGAAACACACCGCTGAGGGAGACCCAGTACTTC. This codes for CASRNTPLRETQYF.

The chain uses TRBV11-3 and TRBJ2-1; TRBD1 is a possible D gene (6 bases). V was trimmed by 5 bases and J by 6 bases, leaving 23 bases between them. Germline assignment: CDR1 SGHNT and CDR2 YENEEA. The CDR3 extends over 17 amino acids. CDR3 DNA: TGTGCCAGCAGCCCCACCCCCCGGCAGGGGAAATTCAATGAGCAGTTCTTC. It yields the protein CASSPTPRQGKFNEQFF. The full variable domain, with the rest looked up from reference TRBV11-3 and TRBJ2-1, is EAGVVQSPRYKIIEKKQPVAFWCNPISGHNTLYWYLQNLGQGPELLIRYENEEAVDDSQLPKDRFSAERLKGVDSTLKIQPAELGDSAVYLCASSPTPRQGKFNEQFFGPGTRLTVL.

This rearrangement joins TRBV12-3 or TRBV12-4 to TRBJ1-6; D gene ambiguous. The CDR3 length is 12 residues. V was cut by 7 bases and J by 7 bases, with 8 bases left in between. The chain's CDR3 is CASTGLNSPLHF. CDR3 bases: TGTGCCAGCACGGGTCTCAATTCACCCCTCCACTTT.

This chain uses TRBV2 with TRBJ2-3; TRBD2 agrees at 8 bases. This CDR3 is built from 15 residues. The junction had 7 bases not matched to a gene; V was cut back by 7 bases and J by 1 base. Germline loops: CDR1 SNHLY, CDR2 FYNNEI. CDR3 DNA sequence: TGTGCCAGCACGGCGGGGGGCCGCGGCACAGATACGCAGTATTTT. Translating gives CASTAGGRGTDTQYF. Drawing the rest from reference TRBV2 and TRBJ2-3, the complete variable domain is EPEVTQTPSHQVTQMGQEVILRCVPISNHLYFYWYRQILGQKVEFLVSFYNNEISEKSEIFDDQFSVERPDGSNFTLKIRSTKLEDSAMYFCASTAGGRGTDTQYFGPGTRLTVL.

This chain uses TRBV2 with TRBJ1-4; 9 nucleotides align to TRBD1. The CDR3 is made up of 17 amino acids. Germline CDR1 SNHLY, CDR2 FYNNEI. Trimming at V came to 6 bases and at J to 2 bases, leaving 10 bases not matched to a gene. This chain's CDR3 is CASRKGQGLSTNEKLFF. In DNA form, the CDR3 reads TGTGCCAGCAGGAAGGGACAGGGTTTGTCGACTAATGAAAAACTGTTTTTT.